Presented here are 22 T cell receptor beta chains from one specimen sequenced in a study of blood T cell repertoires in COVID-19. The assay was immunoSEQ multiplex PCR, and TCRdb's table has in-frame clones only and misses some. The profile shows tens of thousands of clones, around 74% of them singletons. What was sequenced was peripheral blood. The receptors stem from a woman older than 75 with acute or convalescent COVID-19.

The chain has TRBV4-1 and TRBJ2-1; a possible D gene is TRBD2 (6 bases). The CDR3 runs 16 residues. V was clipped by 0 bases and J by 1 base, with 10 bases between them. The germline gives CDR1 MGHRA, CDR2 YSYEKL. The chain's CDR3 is CASSQDVAVSYNEQFF. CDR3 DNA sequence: TGCGCCAGCAGCCAAGATGTAGCGGTTTCCTACAATGAGCAGTTCTTC.

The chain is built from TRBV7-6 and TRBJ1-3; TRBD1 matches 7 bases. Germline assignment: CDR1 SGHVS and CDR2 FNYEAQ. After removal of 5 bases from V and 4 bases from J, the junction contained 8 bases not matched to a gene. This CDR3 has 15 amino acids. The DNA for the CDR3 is TGTGCCAGCAGCCGATCGACAGGGACCGGAAACACCATATATTTT. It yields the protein CASSRSTGTGNTIYF.

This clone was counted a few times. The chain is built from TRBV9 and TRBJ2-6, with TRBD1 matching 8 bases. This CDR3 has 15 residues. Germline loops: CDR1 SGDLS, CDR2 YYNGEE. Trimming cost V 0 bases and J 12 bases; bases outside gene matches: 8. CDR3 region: CASSVGDRRDGVLTF. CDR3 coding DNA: TGTGCCAGCAGCGTAGGGGACAGGAGAGACGGCGTCCTGACTTTC.

The CDR3 spells CASSTTGQETQYF. As DNA, the CDR3 is TGTGCCAGTAGCACGACAGGCCAAGAGACCCAGTACTTC. This sequence joins TRBV19 and TRBJ2-5, with D possibly matching TRBD1 (6 bases). Trimming shortened V by 6 bases and J by 1 base, and 9 bases separated the two germline ends. The length of the CDR3 is 13 residues. Germline assignment: CDR1 LNHDA and CDR2 SQIVND (reference sequence).

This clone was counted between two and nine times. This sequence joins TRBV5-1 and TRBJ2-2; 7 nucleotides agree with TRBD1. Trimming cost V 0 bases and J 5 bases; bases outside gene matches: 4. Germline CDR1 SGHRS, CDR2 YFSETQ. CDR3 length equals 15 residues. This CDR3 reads CASSLEVRGTGELFF. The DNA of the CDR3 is TGCGCCAGCAGCTTGGAGGTCAGGGGGACCGGGGAGCTGTTTTTT.

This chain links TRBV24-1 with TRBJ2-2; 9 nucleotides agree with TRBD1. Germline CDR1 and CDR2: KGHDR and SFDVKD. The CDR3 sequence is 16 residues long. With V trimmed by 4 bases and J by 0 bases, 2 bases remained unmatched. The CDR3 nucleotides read TGTGCCACCAGTGACTGGGACAGGGCGAACACCGGGGAGCTGTTTTTT. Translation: CATSDWDRANTGELFF.

CDR3 region: CASSYETGGNSPLHF. DNA of the CDR3: TGTGCCAGCAGTTATGAGACAGGGGGCAATTCACCCCTCCACTTT. The chain combines TRBV6-5 with TRBJ1-6, with TRBD1 matching over 10 bases. V lost 3 bases and J lost 7; bases outside the gene matches: 3. CDR1 is MNHEY and CDR2 is SVGAGI in the germline V gene. CDR3 length: 15 amino acids.

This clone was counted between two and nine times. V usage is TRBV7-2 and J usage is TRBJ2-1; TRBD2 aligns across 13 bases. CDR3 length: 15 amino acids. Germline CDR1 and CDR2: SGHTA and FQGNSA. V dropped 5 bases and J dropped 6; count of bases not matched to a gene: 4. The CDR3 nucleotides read TGTGCCAGCAGCACGGGACTAGCGGGGCCCAATGAGCAGTTCTTC. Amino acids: CASSTGLAGPNEQFF.

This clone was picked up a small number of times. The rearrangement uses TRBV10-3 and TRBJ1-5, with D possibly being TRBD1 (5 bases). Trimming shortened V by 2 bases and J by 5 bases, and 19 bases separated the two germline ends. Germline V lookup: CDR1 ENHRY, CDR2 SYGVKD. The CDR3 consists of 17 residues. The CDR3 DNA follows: TGTGCCATCAGTGAGAGCCCCTGGAGGGGAAAAGATCAGCCCCAGCATTTT. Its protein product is CAISESPWRGKDQPQHF.

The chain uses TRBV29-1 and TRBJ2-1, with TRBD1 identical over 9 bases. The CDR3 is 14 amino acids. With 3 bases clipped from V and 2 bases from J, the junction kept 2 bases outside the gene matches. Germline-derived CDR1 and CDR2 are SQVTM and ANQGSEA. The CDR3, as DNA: TGCAGCGTTGATACAGGGGGCCCCTACAATGAGCAGTTCTTC. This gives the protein CSVDTGGPYNEQFF.

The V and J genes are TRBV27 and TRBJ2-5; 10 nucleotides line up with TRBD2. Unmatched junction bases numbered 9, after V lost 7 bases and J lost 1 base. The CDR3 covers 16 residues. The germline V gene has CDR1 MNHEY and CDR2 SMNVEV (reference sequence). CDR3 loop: CASNPLGTSVQETQYF. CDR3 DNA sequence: TGTGCCAGCAACCCACTGGGGACTAGCGTCCAAGAGACCCAGTACTTC.

CDR3 nucleotides: TGTGCCAGCAGGGGGGGAGGGAATCAGCCCCAGCATTTT. Protein: CASRGGGNQPQHF. V gene TRBV6-5 combines with J gene TRBJ1-5, with a possible D match to TRBD1 (5 bases). The V and J ends lost 6 bases and 4 bases respectively, with 10 bases between them. The germline gives CDR1 MNHEY, CDR2 SVGAGI. The CDR3 loop spans 13 amino acids.

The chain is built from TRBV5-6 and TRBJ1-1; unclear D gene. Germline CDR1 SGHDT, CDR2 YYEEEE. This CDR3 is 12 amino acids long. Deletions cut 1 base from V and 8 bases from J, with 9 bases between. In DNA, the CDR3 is TGTGCCAGCAGCTTGAGCGATAGGGAAGCTTTCTTT. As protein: CASSLSDREAFF.

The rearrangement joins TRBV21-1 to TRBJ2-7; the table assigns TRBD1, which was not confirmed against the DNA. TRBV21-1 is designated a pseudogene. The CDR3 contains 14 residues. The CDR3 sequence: CASSLHRGSYEQYF. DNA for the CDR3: TGTGCCAGCAGCCTGCACAGGGGGTCCTACGAGCAGTACTTC.

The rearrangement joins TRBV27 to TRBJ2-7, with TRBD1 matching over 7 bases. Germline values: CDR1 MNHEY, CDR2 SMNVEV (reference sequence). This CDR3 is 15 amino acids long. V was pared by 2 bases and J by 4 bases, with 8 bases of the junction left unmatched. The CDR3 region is CASSLLPRGWYEQYF. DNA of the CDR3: TGTGCCAGCAGTTTACTACCCAGGGGGTGGTACGAGCAGTACTTC.

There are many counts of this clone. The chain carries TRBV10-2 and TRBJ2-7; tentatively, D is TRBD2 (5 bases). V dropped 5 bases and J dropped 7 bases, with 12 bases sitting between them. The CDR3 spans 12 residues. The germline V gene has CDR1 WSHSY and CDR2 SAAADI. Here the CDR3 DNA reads TGCGCCAGCAGTTTGACTACCTCAGAGCAGTACTTC. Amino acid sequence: CASSLTTSEQYF.

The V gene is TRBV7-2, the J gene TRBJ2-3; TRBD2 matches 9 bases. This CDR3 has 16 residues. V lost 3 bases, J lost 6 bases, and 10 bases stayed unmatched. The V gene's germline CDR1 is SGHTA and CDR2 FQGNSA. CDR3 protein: CASSFGLRRGGDTQYF. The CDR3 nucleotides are TGTGCCAGCAGCTTTGGTCTTAGGCGGGGGGGGGATACGCAGTATTTT. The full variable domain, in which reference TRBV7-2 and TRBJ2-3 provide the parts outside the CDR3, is GAGVSQSPSNKVTEKGKDVELRCDPISGHTALYWYRQSLGQGLEFLIYFQGNSAPDKSGLPSDRFSAERTGGSVSTLTIQRTQQEDSAVYLCASSFGLRRGGDTQYFGPGTRLTVL.

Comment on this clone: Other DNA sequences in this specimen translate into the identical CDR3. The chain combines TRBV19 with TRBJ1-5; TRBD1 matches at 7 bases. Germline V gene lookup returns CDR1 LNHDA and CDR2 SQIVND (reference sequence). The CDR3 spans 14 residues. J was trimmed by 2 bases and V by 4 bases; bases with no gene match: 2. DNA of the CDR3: TGTGCCAGTAGTACAACAGGGGGCAATCAGCCCCAGCATTTT. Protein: CASSTTGGNQPQHF.

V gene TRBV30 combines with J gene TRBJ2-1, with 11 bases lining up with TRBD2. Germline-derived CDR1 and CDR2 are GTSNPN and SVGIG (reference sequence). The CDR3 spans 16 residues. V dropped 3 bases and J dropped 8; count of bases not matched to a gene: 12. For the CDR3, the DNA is TGTGCCTGGAGCCAAACTAGCGGGAGTTATATCGATGAGCAGTTCTTC. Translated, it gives CAWSQTSGSYIDEQFF.

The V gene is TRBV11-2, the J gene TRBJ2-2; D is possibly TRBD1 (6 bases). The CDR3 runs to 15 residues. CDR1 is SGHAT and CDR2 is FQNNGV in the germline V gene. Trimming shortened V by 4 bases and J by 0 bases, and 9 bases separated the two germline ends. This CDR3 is CASSSRTANTGELFF. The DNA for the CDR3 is TGTGCCAGCAGCTCGCGGACAGCGAACACCGGGGAGCTGTTTTTT. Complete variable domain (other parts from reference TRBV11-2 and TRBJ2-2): EAGVAQSPRYKIIEKRQSVAFWCNPISGHATLYWYQQILGQGPKLLIQFQNNGVVDDSQLPKDRFSAERLKGVDSTLKIQPAKLEDSAVYLCASSSRTANTGELFFGEGSRLTVL.

The CDR3 is CSVRSRGTGEQYF. The DNA of the CDR3 is TGCAGCGTTAGATCAAGGGGGACGGGGGAGCAGTACTTC. The chain combines TRBV29-1 with TRBJ2-7, with TRBD1 as a possible D gene (6 bases). The CDR3 spans 13 residues. Between the trimmed V and J ends, which lost 5 bases and 7 bases, there was a span of 18 bases. Germline loops: CDR1 SQVTM, CDR2 ANQGSEA.

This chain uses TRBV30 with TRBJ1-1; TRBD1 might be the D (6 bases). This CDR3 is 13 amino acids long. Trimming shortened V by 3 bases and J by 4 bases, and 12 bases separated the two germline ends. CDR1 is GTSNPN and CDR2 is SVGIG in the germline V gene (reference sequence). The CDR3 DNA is TGTGCCTGGAGCACCAGAGGGGGCACTGAAGCTTTCTTT. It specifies CAWSTRGGTEAFF.